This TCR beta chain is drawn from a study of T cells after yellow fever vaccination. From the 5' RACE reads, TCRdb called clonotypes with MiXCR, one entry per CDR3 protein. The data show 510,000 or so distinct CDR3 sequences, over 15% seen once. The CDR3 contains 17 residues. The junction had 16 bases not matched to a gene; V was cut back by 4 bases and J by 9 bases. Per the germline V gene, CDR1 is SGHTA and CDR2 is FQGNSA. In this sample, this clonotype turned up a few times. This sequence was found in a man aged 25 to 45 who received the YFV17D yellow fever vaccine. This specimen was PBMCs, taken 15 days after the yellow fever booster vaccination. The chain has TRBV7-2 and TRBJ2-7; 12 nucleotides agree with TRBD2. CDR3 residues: CASSSQLLAGGPLVQYF. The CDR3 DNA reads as TGTGCCAGCAGCTCCCAACTTCTAGCGGGAGGGCCTCTCGTGCAGTACTTC.